A single sample gave rise to the 26 T cell receptor beta chains below, sequenced in a study of technical replicates of blood from a handful of donors. Libraries were prepared by immunoSEQ multiplex PCR; TCRdb keeps only in-frame clonotypes and omits some of them. The top ten clones hold approximately 0.2% of a sample with about 76,000 clones, approximately 97% of them seen once. Sequenced sample: T cells isolated from PBMCs. Receptors originate from a human donor in good health.

This chain uses TRBV27 with TRBJ2-1; 9 bases fit TRBD2. With V trimmed by 3 bases and J by 7 bases, 10 bases remained unmatched. The germline V gene has CDR1 MNHEY and CDR2 SMNVEV (reference sequence). The CDR3 is 16 residues long. CDR3 bases: TGTGCCAGCAGTTTTGCAGCGGGAGGTTCTAGAAATGAGCAGTTCTTC. Amino acid sequence: CASSFAAGGSRNEQFF.

The chain combines TRBV4-1 with TRBJ2-7; unclear D gene. Germline V gene data show CDR1 as MGHRA and CDR2 as YSYEKL. The CDR3 contains 14 residues. V was shortened by 1 base and J by 3 bases, with 10 bases between the two germline ends. The CDR3 nucleotides are TGCGCCAGCAGCCAAGTCGCAGAAGACTACGAGCAGTACTTC. This sequence encodes CASSQVAEDYEQYF.

This clone has only one observation. DNA for the CDR3: TGTGCCAGCACCCCCGTTGGCGGGAGGGCCTTTGATGAGCAGTTCTTC. Encoded protein: CASTPVGGRAFDEQFF. This sequence joins TRBV28 and TRBJ2-1; the match to TRBD2 covers 9 bases. Per germline, CDR1 MDHEN and CDR2 SYDVKM. The CDR3 has 16 amino acids. The trim removed 7 bases at V and 8 bases at J, leaving 15 bases unmatched.

The V gene is TRBV27, the J gene TRBJ2-1, with 9 bases fitting TRBD2. Germline V gene data show CDR1 as MNHEY and CDR2 as SMNVEV (reference sequence). This CDR3 is 16 amino acids long. The V and J ends lost 5 bases and 8 bases, in that order; junction bases with no gene match: 13. CDR3 region: CASSEGAGGLADEQFF. The CDR3, as DNA: TGTGCCAGCAGTGAGGGGGCGGGAGGGCTCGCCGATGAGCAGTTCTTC.

For the CDR3, the DNA is TGCGCCAGCAGCCAACCCACTAGCGGCAGATACAATGAGCAGTTCTTC. Its translation is CASSQPTSGRYNEQFF. The chain is built from TRBV4-1 and TRBJ2-1, with 8 bases identical to TRBD2. Germline values: CDR1 MGHRA, CDR2 YSYEKL. V lost 2 bases and J lost 4; bases outside the gene matches: 7. CDR3 length: 16 amino acids.

V gene TRBV6-5 combines with J gene TRBJ2-7, with a possible D match to TRBD1 (5 bases). The germline CDR1 and CDR2 sequences are MNHEY and SVGAGI. V was trimmed by 2 bases and J by 5 bases, leaving 10 bases between them. This CDR3 region has 13 residues. Here the CDR3 reads CASSYGRADEQYF. In nucleotides, the CDR3 is TGTGCCAGCAGTTACGGCAGGGCGGACGAGCAGTACTTC.

The rearrangement links TRBV5-4 to TRBJ2-1; 8 bases are a match to TRBD2. Per germline, CDR1 SGHNT and CDR2 YYREEE (reference sequence). The J segment lost 9 bases and the V segment lost 4 bases, leaving 15 bases of the junction unmatched. The CDR3 runs 16 residues. This CDR3 is CASSATRSGRLSEQFF. CDR3 in DNA: TGTGCCAGCAGCGCCACGAGGAGCGGGAGACTCAGTGAGCAGTTCTTC. The variable domain in full, completed from reference TRBV5-4 and TRBJ2-1, reads ETGVTQSPTHLIKTRGQQVTLRCSSQSGHNTVSWYQQALGQGPQFIFQYYREEENGRGNFPPRFSGLQFPNYSSELNVNALELDDSALYLCASSATRSGRLSEQFFGPGTRLTVL.

The chain employs TRBV18 and TRBJ2-7; D unresolved. Germline CDR1 is KGHSH and CDR2 is LQKENI. This CDR3 spans 14 amino acids. Trimming removed 3 bases from V and 6 bases from J, with 15 bases in between. CDR3 loop: CASSPSRLTGEQYF. DNA of the CDR3: TGTGCCAGCTCACCGTCACGACTCACGGGCGAGCAGTACTTC. Together with reference TRBV18 and TRBJ2-7, the CDR3 gives the full variable domain: NAGVMQNPRHLVRRRGQEARLRCSPMKGHSHVYWYRQLPEEGLKFMVYLQKENIIDESGMPKERFSAEFPKEGPSILRIQQVVRGDSAAYFCASSPSRLTGEQYFGPGTRLTVT.

The chain links TRBV7-2 to TRBJ2-1; TRBD2 might be the D (6 bases). Germline V gene sequence: CDR1 SGHTA, CDR2 FQGNSA. Trimming took off 6 bases at V and 4 bases at J, with 16 bases between the two ends. The CDR3 runs 15 residues. CDR3 coding DNA: TGTGCCAGCAGACTAACGGCGGGACGGTACAATGAGCAGTTCTTC. Translated, it gives CASRLTAGRYNEQFF.

V is TRBV5-5 and J is TRBJ1-5; perhaps TRBD1 as D (5 bases). There are 14 residues in the CDR3. CDR1 and CDR2 (germline): SGHKS, YYEKEE (reference sequence). Trimming stripped 5 bases from V and 2 bases from J, with 11 bases between. CDR3 sequence: CASSNGHRNQPQHF. In nucleotides, the CDR3 is TGTGCCAGCAGTAACGGACACCGCAATCAGCCCCAGCATTTT.

The chain links TRBV29-1 to TRBJ2-1; weak D call: TRBD2 (6 bases). The CDR3 totals 14 residues. The V and J ends lost 1 base and 5 bases respectively, with 12 bases between them. Germline V CDR1 and CDR2: SQVTM, ANQGSEA. CDR3 bases: TGCAGCGTTGAAGGGAGGGTTGAGGACAATGAGCAGTTCTTC. Translation gives CSVEGRVEDNEQFF.

CDR3 bases: TGTGCCAGCAGTTTTCAAGCGGGATTAAGCTCCTACGAGCAGTACTTC. Its translation: CASSFQAGLSSYEQYF. This sequence joins TRBV27 and TRBJ2-7; 7 bases match TRBD2. The CDR3 is 16 amino acids. V lost 3 bases to trimming and J lost 0 bases; unmatched junction nucleotides: 8. The germline V gene encodes CDR1 MNHEY and CDR2 SMNVEV (reference sequence).

The rearrangement links TRBV7-8 to TRBJ2-7; TRBD2 is a possible D gene (5 bases). CDR1 SGHVS and CDR2 FQNEAQ come from the germline V gene. Trimming shortened V by 3 bases and J by 6 bases, and 9 bases separated the two germline ends. The CDR3 has 12 residues. In DNA form, the CDR3 reads TGTGCCAGCAGCTTTTTAGGGAGCGAGCAGTACTTC. The encoded protein is CASSFLGSEQYF.

The gene calls are TRBV27 and TRBJ2-1, with a tentative D call TRBD1 (6 bases). The V gene lost 1 base and the J gene lost 5 bases, with 15 bases spanning the gap. Germline V CDR1 and CDR2: MNHEY, SMNVEV (reference sequence). The CDR3 spans 16 residues. CDR3 amino acids: CASSLFGRGDDNEQFF. DNA for the CDR3: TGTGCCAGCAGTTTATTCGGCAGGGGTGATGACAATGAGCAGTTCTTC.

V is TRBV28 and J is TRBJ2-5, with 10 positions matching TRBD1. This CDR3 region has 16 residues. Germline CDR1 is MDHEN and CDR2 is SYDVKM. Trimming took 6 bases from V and 3 from J; bases not matched to a gene: 10. CDR3 sequence reads: CASRTGGTGAEETQYF. In DNA form, the CDR3 reads TGTGCCAGCAGGACCGGCGGGACAGGGGCTGAAGAGACCCAGTACTTC.

The chain has TRBV7-9 and TRBJ1-2, with TRBD1 matching over 12 bases. V dropped 5 bases and J dropped 6; count of bases not matched to a gene: 13. The V gene's germline CDR1 is SEHNR and CDR2 FQNEAQ (reference sequence). CDR3 size: 17 residues. The CDR3 region has the DNA TGTGCCAGCAGCCACCTTGGGAAGGGACAGGGGGCCAATGGCTACACCTTC. This translates into CASSHLGKGQGANGYTF.

This chain connects TRBV4-1 to TRBJ2-7; 9 nucleotides match TRBD1. The CDR3 sequence is 16 residues long. Germline V gene lookup returns CDR1 MGHRA and CDR2 YSYEKL. V lost 0 bases to trimming and J lost 5 bases; unmatched junction nucleotides: 8. CDR3 bases: TGCGCCAGCAGCCAAGAATTTAGGGACAGGGTTAACGAGCAGTACTTC. This translates into CASSQEFRDRVNEQYF.

The chain is built from TRBV7-9 and TRBJ2-7, with TRBD1 matching 10 bases. Germline CDR1 reads SEHNR; CDR2 reads FQNEAQ (reference sequence). V was pared by 4 bases and J by 4 bases, with 4 bases of the junction left unmatched. The CDR3 is 14 amino acids. DNA for the CDR3: TGTGCCAGCAGCTACAGGACAGGGGGGTACGAGCAGTACTTC. Its protein product is CASSYRTGGYEQYF.

This chain joins TRBV28 and TRBJ2-2; tentatively, D is TRBD1 (6 bases). The CDR3 sequence is 11 residues long. V gave up 5 bases and J gave up 9 bases, with 7 bases separating them. Germline lookup yields CDR1 MDHEN and CDR2 SYDVKM. DNA of the CDR3: TGTGCCAGCAGTCAGGGGAGGGAGCTGTTTTTT. It yields the protein CASSQGRELFF. The entire variable domain, with the rest obtained from reference TRBV28 and TRBJ2-2, is as follows: DVKVTQSSRYLVKRTGEKVFLECVQDMDHENMFWYRQDPGLGLRLIYFSYDVKMKEKGDIPEGYSVSREKKERFSLILESASTNQTSMYLCASSQGRELFFGEGSRLTVL.

This rearrangement joins TRBV27 to TRBJ1-5; D might be TRBD1 (6 bases). V lost 6 bases, J lost 5 bases, and 11 bases lay in between. Looked up from germline, CDR1 is MNHEY and CDR2 is SMNVEV (reference sequence). The CDR3 is 13 amino acids. The CDR3 region has the DNA TGTGCCAGCAGGAAGACAGGAGATCAGCCCCAGCATTTT. As protein: CASRKTGDQPQHF.

The chain employs TRBV28 and TRBJ1-1; tentative D call: TRBD1 (5 bases). The V end was cut by 3 bases, the J end by 7 bases, with 9 bases between. The V gene's germline CDR1 is MDHEN and CDR2 SYDVKM. The length of the CDR3 is 12 residues. This CDR3 reads CASSFLRGEAFF. CDR3 DNA: TGTGCCAGCAGTTTTCTTAGGGGTGAAGCTTTCTTT. Looking up the rest from reference TRBV28 and TRBJ1-1 gives the full variable domain: DVKVTQSSRYLVKRTGEKVFLECVQDMDHENMFWYRQDPGLGLRLIYFSYDVKMKEKGDIPEGYSVSREKKERFSLILESASTNQTSMYLCASSFLRGEAFFGQGTRLTVV.

This rearrangement joins TRBV29-1 to TRBJ2-7, with D maybe TRBD2 (6 bases). Trimming stripped 3 bases from V and 2 bases from J, with 17 bases between. The germline gives CDR1 SQVTM, CDR2 ANQGSEA. This CDR3 comprises 15 residues. Written as DNA, the CDR3 is TGCAGCGTTGAGGGGACTCCCAAGAGACCCTACGAGCAGTACTTC. It codes for CSVEGTPKRPYEQYF.

V and J are TRBV29-1 and TRBJ1-3; D gene unclear. Germline V CDR1 and CDR2: SQVTM, ANQGSEA. The CDR3 has 12 amino acids. The V and J ends lost 4 bases and 0 bases respectively, with 4 bases between them. CDR3 residues: CSVAVSGNTIYF. CDR3 nucleotides: TGCAGCGTTGCAGTCTCTGGAAACACCATATATTTT.

V usage is TRBV4-2 and J usage is TRBJ2-3; D is possibly TRBD2 (5 bases). CDR1 and CDR2 (germline): LGHNA, YNFKEQ. The length of the CDR3 is 13 residues. Trimming stripped 5 bases from V and 5 bases from J, with 11 bases between. CDR3 protein: CASSATRGDTQYF. The CDR3 DNA reads as TGTGCCAGCAGCGCTACCCGGGGAGATACGCAGTATTTT.

This clone showed up just once. The chain employs TRBV4-1 and TRBJ2-1; 7 positions match TRBD2. The germline V gene encodes CDR1 MGHRA and CDR2 YSYEKL. The V gene end was trimmed by 4 bases and the J gene end by 0 bases; junction bases not matched to a gene: 9. CDR3 length equals 17 residues. The CDR3 sequence is CASSPGRVRSSYNEQFF. As DNA, the CDR3 is TGCGCCAGCAGCCCAGGGAGGGTGCGGAGCTCCTACAATGAGCAGTTCTTC.

In nucleotides, the CDR3 is TGCAGCGTTGAACGGGAGCACTCCTACGAGCAGTACTTC. It yields the protein CSVEREHSYEQYF. V is TRBV29-1 and J is TRBJ2-7; D may be TRBD2 (6 bases). This CDR3 is built from 13 residues. Germline loops: CDR1 SQVTM, CDR2 ANQGSEA. V lost 2 bases and J 0 bases, leaving 8 bases between the germline ends.